A selection of T cell receptor beta chains follows, all from one sample in a study of T cell responses to AZD1222 COVID-19 vaccine. Here immunoSEQ multiplex PCR was the method, and the copy in TCRdb shows in-frame clones only, minus some. The sample has around 110,000 clones; roughly nine tenths are singletons. Sequencing used peripheral blood, obtained on day 0 of AZD1222 vaccination. These receptors were collected from an adult in good health. CDR3s leave out the opening cysteine and the closing phenylalanine or tryptophan. Fields, in order: CDR3 protein, J gene, CDR3 length, V gene.

cdr3_aa: ASSAGGDYYGYT
j_call: TRBJ1-2
cdr3_length: 12
v_call: TRBV2

cdr3_aa: ASSLGRGGEKLF
j_call: TRBJ1-4
cdr3_length: 12
v_call: TRBV28

cdr3_aa: ASSSGLAGTDEQF
j_call: TRBJ2-1
cdr3_length: 13
v_call: TRBV19

cdr3_aa: ASSPNGFSYGGYT
j_call: TRBJ1-2
cdr3_length: 13
v_call: TRBV5-4

cdr3_aa: ASSVRTGGHEQY
j_call: TRBJ2-7
cdr3_length: 12
v_call: TRBV9

cdr3_aa: ASTPSWQNYGYT
j_call: TRBJ1-2
cdr3_length: 12
v_call: TRBV6-5

cdr3_aa: ASSDRSAAQPQH
j_call: TRBJ1-5
cdr3_length: 12
v_call: TRBV2

cdr3_aa: ASGDGTLNTGELF
j_call: TRBJ2-2
cdr3_length: 13
v_call: TRBV25-1

cdr3_aa: ASRQYGPNEKLF
j_call: TRBJ1-4
cdr3_length: 12
v_call: TRBV27

cdr3_aa: ASNNYSRWNTEAF
j_call: TRBJ1-1
cdr3_length: 13
v_call: TRBV19

cdr3_aa: SVAAGTLDQPQH
j_call: TRBJ1-5
cdr3_length: 12
v_call: TRBV29-1

cdr3_aa: ASSLEGTNQPQH
j_call: TRBJ1-5
cdr3_length: 12
v_call: TRBV5-1

cdr3_aa: ASSSLGRVVGDETQY
j_call: TRBJ2-5
cdr3_length: 15
v_call: TRBV7-9

cdr3_aa: ASSSGMGGAKNIQY
j_call: TRBJ2-4
cdr3_length: 14
v_call: TRBV5-1

cdr3_aa: ASSLGPQVYNEQF
j_call: TRBJ2-1
cdr3_length: 13
v_call: TRBV5-8

cdr3_aa: ASSFGQSQSYT
j_call: TRBJ1-2
cdr3_length: 11
v_call: TRBV7-9

cdr3_aa: ATSPNDNQPQH
j_call: TRBJ1-5
cdr3_length: 11
v_call: TRBV15

cdr3_aa: ASSKDTQY
j_call: TRBJ2-3
cdr3_length: 8
v_call: TRBV23-1

cdr3_aa: ATANYGYT
j_call: TRBJ1-2
cdr3_length: 8
v_call: TRBV28

cdr3_aa: ASSGVLRNEQF
j_call: TRBJ2-1
cdr3_length: 11
v_call: TRBV27

cdr3_aa: ASSSTSGRDTQY
j_call: TRBJ2-3
cdr3_length: 12
v_call: TRBV3-1/TRBV3-2

cdr3_aa: ASSPDVETQY
j_call: TRBJ2-5
cdr3_length: 10
v_call: TRBV18